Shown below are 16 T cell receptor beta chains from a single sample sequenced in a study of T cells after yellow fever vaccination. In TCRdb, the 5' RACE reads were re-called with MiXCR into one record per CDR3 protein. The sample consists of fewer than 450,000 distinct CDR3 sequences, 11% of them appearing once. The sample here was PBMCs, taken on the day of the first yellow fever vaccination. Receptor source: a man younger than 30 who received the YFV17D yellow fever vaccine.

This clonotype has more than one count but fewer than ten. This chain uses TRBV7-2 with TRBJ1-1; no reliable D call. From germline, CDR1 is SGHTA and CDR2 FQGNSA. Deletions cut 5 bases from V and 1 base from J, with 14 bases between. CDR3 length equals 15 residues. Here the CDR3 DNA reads TGTGCCAGCAGCAAACACGGACCGACGAACACTGAAGCTTTCTTT. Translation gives CASSKHGPTNTEAFF.

CDR3 residues: CASSLRAGGYQETQYF. CDR3 bases: TGCGCCAGCAGCTTGCGGGCGGGGGGGTACCAAGAGACCCAGTACTTC. The chain has TRBV5-1 and TRBJ2-5; 9 bases fit TRBD2. The ends lost 1 base at V and 0 bases at J; junction bases unmatched: 4. Germline CDR1 is SGHRS and CDR2 is YFSETQ. The CDR3 sequence is 16 residues long. Using reference TRBV5-1 and TRBJ2-5 for the parts outside the CDR3, the full variable domain is KAGVTQTPRYLIKTRGQQVTLSCSPISGHRSVSWYQQTPGQGLQFLFEYFSETQRNKGNFPGRFSGRQFSNSRSEMNVSTLELGDSALYLCASSLRAGGYQETQYFGPGTRLLVL.

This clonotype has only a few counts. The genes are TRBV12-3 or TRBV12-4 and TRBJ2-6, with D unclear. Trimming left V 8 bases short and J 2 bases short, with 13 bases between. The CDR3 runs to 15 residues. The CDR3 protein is CASELEVAGANVLTF. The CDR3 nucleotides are TGTGCCAGCGAATTAGAGGTGGCTGGGGCCAACGTCCTGACTTTC.

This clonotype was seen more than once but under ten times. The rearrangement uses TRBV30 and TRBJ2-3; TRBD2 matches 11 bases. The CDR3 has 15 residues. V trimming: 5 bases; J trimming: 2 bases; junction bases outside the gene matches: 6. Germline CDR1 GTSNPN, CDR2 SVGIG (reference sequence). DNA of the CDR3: TGTGCCTGGGGGAGGACTAGCGGGTTCACAGATACGCAGTATTTT. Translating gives CAWGRTSGFTDTQYF.

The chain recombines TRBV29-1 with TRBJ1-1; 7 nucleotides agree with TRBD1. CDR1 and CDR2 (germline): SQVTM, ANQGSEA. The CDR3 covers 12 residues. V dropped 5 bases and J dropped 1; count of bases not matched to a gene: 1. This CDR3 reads CSVRQGNTEAFF. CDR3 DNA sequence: TGCAGCGTTAGACAGGGGAACACTGAAGCTTTCTTT.

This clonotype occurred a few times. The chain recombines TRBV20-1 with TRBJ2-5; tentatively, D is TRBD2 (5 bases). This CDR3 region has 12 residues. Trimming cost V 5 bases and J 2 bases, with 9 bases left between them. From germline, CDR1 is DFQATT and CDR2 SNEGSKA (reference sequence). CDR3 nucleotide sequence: TGCAGTGCTCAAAGCGGTCAAGAGACCCAGTACTTC. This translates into CSAQSGQETQYF.

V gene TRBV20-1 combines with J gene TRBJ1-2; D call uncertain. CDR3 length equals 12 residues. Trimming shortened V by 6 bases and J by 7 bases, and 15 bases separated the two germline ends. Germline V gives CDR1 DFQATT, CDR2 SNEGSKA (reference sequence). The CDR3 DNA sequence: TGCAGTGCCGATTTAAAGTGGGTTGGCTACACCTTC. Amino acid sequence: CSADLKWVGYTF.

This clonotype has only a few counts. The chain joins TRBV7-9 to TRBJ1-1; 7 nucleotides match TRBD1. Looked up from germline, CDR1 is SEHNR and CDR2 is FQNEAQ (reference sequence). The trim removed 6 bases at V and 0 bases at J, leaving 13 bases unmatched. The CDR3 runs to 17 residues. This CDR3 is CASSSARDSDMNTEAFF. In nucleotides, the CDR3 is TGTGCCAGCAGTTCAGCCCGGGACAGTGACATGAACACTGAAGCTTTCTTT.

CDR3 protein: CASSAQGGDTQYF. In nucleotides, the CDR3 is TGTGCCAGCAGCGCCCAGGGGGGTGATACGCAGTATTTT. The V gene is TRBV11-3, the J gene TRBJ2-3, with a tentative D call TRBD1 (7 bases). V dropped 5 bases and J dropped 6 bases, with 12 bases sitting between them. The CDR3 spans 13 residues. Germline CDR1 and CDR2: SGHNT and YENEEA. Based on the CDR3 plus reference TRBV11-3 and TRBJ2-3, the full variable domain is EAGVVQSPRYKIIEKKQPVAFWCNPISGHNTLYWYLQNLGQGPELLIRYENEEAVDDSQLPKDRFSAERLKGVDSTLKIQPAELGDSAVYLCASSAQGGDTQYFGPGTRLTVL.

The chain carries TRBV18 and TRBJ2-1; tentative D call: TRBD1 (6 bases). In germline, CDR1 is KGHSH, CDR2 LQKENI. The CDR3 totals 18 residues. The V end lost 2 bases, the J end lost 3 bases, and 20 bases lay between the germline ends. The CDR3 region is CASSPRARSGGLYNEQFF. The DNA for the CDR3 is TGTGCCAGCTCACCAAGGGCGCGCAGTGGGGGCCTCTACAATGAGCAGTTCTTC.

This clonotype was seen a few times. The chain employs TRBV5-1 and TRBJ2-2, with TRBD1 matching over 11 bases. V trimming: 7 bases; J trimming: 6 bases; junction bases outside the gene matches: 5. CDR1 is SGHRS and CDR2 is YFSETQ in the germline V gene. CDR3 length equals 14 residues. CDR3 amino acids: CASYGQGASGELFF. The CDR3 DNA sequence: TGCGCCAGCTACGGACAGGGGGCATCCGGGGAGCTGTTTTTT.

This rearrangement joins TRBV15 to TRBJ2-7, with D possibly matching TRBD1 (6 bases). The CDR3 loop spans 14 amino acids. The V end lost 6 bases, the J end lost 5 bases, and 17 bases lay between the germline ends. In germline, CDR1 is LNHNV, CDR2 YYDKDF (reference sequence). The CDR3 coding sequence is TGTGCCACCAGGACCCTACAGGGTGGCAACGAGCAGTACTTC. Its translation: CATRTLQGGNEQYF.

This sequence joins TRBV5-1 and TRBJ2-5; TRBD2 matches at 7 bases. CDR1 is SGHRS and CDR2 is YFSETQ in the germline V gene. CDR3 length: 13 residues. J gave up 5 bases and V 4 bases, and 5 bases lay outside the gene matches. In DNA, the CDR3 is TGCGCCAGCAGCGGTAGCGGGCGGGAGACCCAGTACTTC. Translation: CASSGSGRETQYF.

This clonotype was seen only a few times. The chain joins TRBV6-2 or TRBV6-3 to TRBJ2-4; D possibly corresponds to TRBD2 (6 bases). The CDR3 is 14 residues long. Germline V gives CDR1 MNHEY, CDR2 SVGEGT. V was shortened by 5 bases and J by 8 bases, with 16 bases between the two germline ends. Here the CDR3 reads CASSQTTSQDIQYF. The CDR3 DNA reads TGTGCCAGCAGTCAAACTACTAGCCAAGACATTCAGTACTTC.

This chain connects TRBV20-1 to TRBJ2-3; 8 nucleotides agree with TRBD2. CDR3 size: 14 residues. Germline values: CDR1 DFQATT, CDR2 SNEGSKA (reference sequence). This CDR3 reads CSAPGGGFTDTQYF. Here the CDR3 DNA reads TGCAGCGCCCCTGGCGGGGGGTTCACAGATACGCAGTATTTT.

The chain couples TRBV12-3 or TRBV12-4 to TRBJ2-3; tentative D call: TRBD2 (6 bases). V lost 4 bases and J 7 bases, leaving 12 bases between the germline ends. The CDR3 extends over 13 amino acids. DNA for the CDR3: TGTGCCAGCAGTTCAAGACTAGTTCATACGCAGTATTTT. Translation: CASSSRLVHTQYF.